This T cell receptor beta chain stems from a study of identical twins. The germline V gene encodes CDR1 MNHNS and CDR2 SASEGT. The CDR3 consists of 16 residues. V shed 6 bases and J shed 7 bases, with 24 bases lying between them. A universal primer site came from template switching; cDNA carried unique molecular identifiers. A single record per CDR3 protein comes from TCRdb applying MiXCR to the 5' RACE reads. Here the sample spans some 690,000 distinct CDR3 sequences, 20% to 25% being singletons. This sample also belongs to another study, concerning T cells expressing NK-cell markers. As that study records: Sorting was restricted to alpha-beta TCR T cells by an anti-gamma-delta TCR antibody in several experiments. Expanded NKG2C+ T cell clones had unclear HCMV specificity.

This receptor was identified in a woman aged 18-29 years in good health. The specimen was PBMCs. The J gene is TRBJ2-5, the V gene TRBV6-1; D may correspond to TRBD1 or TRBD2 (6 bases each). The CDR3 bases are TGTGCCAGCAGGGATCGAGATAGTGGGGGGCCTGGGACCCAGTACTTC. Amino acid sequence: CASRDRDSGGPGTQYF.